What follows is one TCR beta chain and its context. This sample is part of a study of blood T cell repertoires in COVID-19. Study-level information: Sample material is recorded as cDNA or gDNA derived from T cells, B-cell-depleted T cells, or PBMCs.

V lost 5 bases and J lost 1; bases outside the gene matches: 15. The CDR3 runs 19 residues. Germline V CDR1 and CDR2: SGHAT, FQNNGV. Original processing methods: Reference gene primer amplification gave estimated nucleated cell counts. Some clones are missing from TCRdb's copy, which holds only in-frame ones; the method was immunoSEQ multiplex PCR. V and J calls and clone size are as listed in that table; D and trimming were resolved from the DNA. The sample lists 45,000 or so clones, more than 75% occurring once. Seattle participants joined during active infection and were tracked over time. Sequenced sample: peripheral blood. The chain recombines TRBV11-2 with TRBJ2-1; the match to TRBD2 covers 9 bases. The receptor was derived from a woman of 80 years or more with COVID-19, enrolled during active disease. The CDR3 reads CASSLLWSSGRGSYNEQFF. The CDR3 DNA reads TGTGCCAGCAGCCTTCTTTGGAGTAGCGGGAGAGGGTCCTACAATGAGCAGTTCTTC.